The 14 T cell receptor beta chains reported below all come from one sample, sequenced in a study of T-cell memory formation after mild COVID-19. TCRdb reprocessed the 5' RACE reads via MiXCR and lists one record per CDR3 protein. This table has hundreds of thousands of distinct CDR3 sequences, nearly 25% appearing once. The specimen was PBMCs or a T cell subset sorted from them (not recorded which). These receptors were obtained from an adult woman who had mild COVID-19 (a few samples of this study predate the infection). Cell type and time point are not known.

The chain joins TRBV3-1 to TRBJ2-2; the D call may be TRBD1 or TRBD2 (5 bases each). The CDR3 consists of 16 residues. Germline loops: CDR1 LGHDT, CDR2 YNNKEL (reference sequence). Trimming stripped 3 bases from V and 4 bases from J, with 15 bases between. DNA of the CDR3: TGTGCCAGCAGCCAGGCAGGGACGATTTCCACCGGGGAGCTGTTTTTT. It is translated as CASSQAGTISTGELFF.

The DNA for the CDR3 is TGTGCCAGCAGCTCCCGCCTAGGGTCAGATACGCAGTATTTT. This gives the protein CASSSRLGSDTQYF. This sequence joins TRBV7-3 and TRBJ2-3; no clear D. The CDR3 extends over 14 amino acids. Germline lookup yields CDR1 SGHTA and CDR2 FQGTGA. V was trimmed by 4 bases and J by 4 bases, leaving 12 bases between them.

This clonotype was detected only a few times. V is TRBV18 and J is TRBJ2-3, with 8 bases lining up with TRBD2. The germline V gene encodes CDR1 KGHSH and CDR2 LQKENI. There are 16 residues in the CDR3. The V segment lost 4 bases and the J segment 2 bases; nucleotides outside the gene matches: 8. The CDR3 is CASSRGERGTTDTQYF. The DNA for the CDR3 is TGTGCCAGCTCACGGGGCGAGCGGGGGACCACAGATACGCAGTATTTT.

This clonotype was counted between two and nine times. V and J are TRBV24-1 and TRBJ2-1; 12 positions match TRBD2. V was clipped by 0 bases and J by 2 bases; unmatched bases: 13. This CDR3 has 21 amino acids. Germline V gives CDR1 KGHDR, CDR2 SFDVKD. DNA of the CDR3: TGTGCCACCAGTGATTTGAGGGGCTGGGCTAGCGGGAGGGCCGCCTACAATGAGCAGTTCTTC. This sequence encodes CATSDLRGWASGRAAYNEQFF.

The chain employs TRBV5-5 and TRBJ2-7; 7 nucleotides align to TRBD1. This CDR3 spans 13 amino acids. Germline CDR1 and CDR2: SGHKS and YYEKEE (reference sequence). The ends lost 2 bases at V and 2 bases at J; junction bases unmatched: 1. The DNA of the CDR3 is TGTGCCAGCAGCTTCCAGGGGGCCTACGAGCAGTACGTC. Its translation is CASSFQGAYEQYV.

V is TRBV14 and J is TRBJ2-1; maybe TRBD2 (6 bases). Germline CDR1 is SGHDN and CDR2 is FVKESK. The CDR3 has 17 amino acids. Trimming left V 0 bases short and J 4 bases short, with 16 bases between. The CDR3 sequence: CASSQDWSLANYNEQFF. The CDR3 region has the DNA TGTGCCAGCAGCCAAGATTGGAGTCTAGCGAATTACAATGAGCAGTTCTTC. Full variable domain (outside the CDR3, taken from reference TRBV14 and TRBJ2-1): EAGVTQFPSHSVIEKGQTVTLRCDPISGHDNLYWYRRVMGKEIKFLLHFVKESKQDESGMPNNRFLAERTGGTYSTLKVQPAELEDSGVYFCASSQDWSLANYNEQFFGPGTRLTVL.

J is TRBJ2-1 and V is TRBV24-1, with a possible D match to TRBD2 (6 bases). CDR1 KGHDR and CDR2 SFDVKD come from the germline V gene. The CDR3 loop spans 13 amino acids. Trimming pared 6 bases from V and 3 bases from J, leaving 8 bases between. The CDR3 loop reads CATSRGVYNEQFF. CDR3 nucleotides: TGTGCCACCAGTCGCGGGGTCTACAATGAGCAGTTCTTC.

This clonotype came up many times. The CDR3 is CASSSRAFTSTDTQYF. For the CDR3, the DNA is TGTGCCAGCAGCTCCCGGGCCTTTACTAGCACAGATACGCAGTATTTT. The V call is TRBV7-9, the J call TRBJ2-3; D is unresolved. V lost 4 bases and J lost 0, with 14 bases in between. Germline V gives CDR1 SEHNR, CDR2 FQNEAQ (reference sequence). The CDR3 length is 16 residues. Filled out from reference TRBV7-9 and TRBJ2-3, the complete variable domain reads DTGVSQNPRHKITKRGQNVTFRCDPISEHNRLYWYRQTLGQGPEFLTYFQNEAQLEKSRLLSDRFSAERPKGSFSTLEIQRTEQGDSAMYLCASSSRAFTSTDTQYFGPGTRLTVL.

This chain connects TRBV7-8 to TRBJ1-1, with no clear D. Trimming removed 0 bases at V and 0 bases at J, with 17 bases between. CDR1 and CDR2 (germline): SGHVS, FQNEAQ. This CDR3 contains 18 residues. The CDR3 here is CASSLAGWRVGLNTEAFF. The DNA for the CDR3 is TGTGCCAGCAGCTTAGCGGGGTGGAGAGTGGGTTTGAACACTGAAGCTTTCTTT. The full variable domain, its missing parts supplied by reference TRBV7-8 and TRBJ1-1, is GAGVSQSPRYKVAKRGQDVALRCDPISGHVSLFWYQQALGQGPEFLTYFQNEAQLDKSGLPSDRFFAERPEGSVSTLKIQRTQQEDSAVYLCASSLAGWRVGLNTEAFFGQGTRLTVV.

This clonotype was detected a few times. The V and J genes are TRBV5-6 and TRBJ2-2, with D perhaps matching TRBD2 (5 bases). Deletions cut 7 bases from V and 6 bases from J, with 16 bases between. This CDR3 comprises 14 residues. In germline, CDR1 is SGHDT, CDR2 YYEEEE. As DNA, the CDR3 is TGTGCCAGCCGTCCCCGGGGAGCGTCCGGGGAGCTGTTTTTT. It specifies CASRPRGASGELFF.

This clonotype was counted a few times. This sequence joins TRBV24-1 and TRBJ2-1; maybe TRBD2 (6 bases). Germline V gene sequence: CDR1 KGHDR, CDR2 SFDVKD. The germline V and J ends were trimmed by 9 bases and 13 bases, with 24 bases remaining between them. This CDR3 spans 14 amino acids. The CDR3 DNA follows: TGTGCCACCTCGCCGGGAGATTTAAAATCTCTTCAGTTCTTC. Translating it yields CATSPGDLKSLQFF.

This clonotype has more than one count but fewer than ten. V usage is TRBV2 and J usage is TRBJ2-3; D possibly matches TRBD1 or TRBD2 (6 bases each). This CDR3 contains 16 residues. The ends were cut back, 6 bases at V and 1 base at J, with 17 bases in the middle. The germline V gene has CDR1 SNHLY and CDR2 FYNNEI. This CDR3 reads CASRPEGGTRTDTQYF. The CDR3 region has the DNA TGTGCCAGCAGACCAGAAGGGGGGACTCGCACAGATACGCAGTATTTT.

The rearrangement joins TRBV3-1 to TRBJ2-7; D is unresolved. V was pared by 0 bases and J by 0 bases, with 12 bases between. This CDR3 has 16 amino acids. Germline CDR1 reads LGHDT; CDR2 reads YNNKEL (reference sequence). CDR3 region: CASSQEVERSSYEQYF. CDR3 DNA: TGTGCCAGCAGCCAAGAGGTGGAGAGGAGCTCCTACGAGCAGTACTTC.

The genes are TRBV12-3 or TRBV12-4 and TRBJ2-3; TRBD2 agrees at 9 bases. This CDR3 has 16 amino acids. Unmatched junction bases numbered 6, after V lost 3 bases and J lost 2 bases. CDR3 in DNA: TGTGCCAGCAGTTTCGGGCTAGCGGGACCCACAGATACGCAGTATTTT. Translation: CASSFGLAGPTDTQYF.